This TCR beta chain was documented in a study of T-cell reconstitution after alpha-beta-depleted transplantation in children. The study, taken as a whole, reports: From surviving recipient T cells and thymic progenitors came the high day-60 TCRbeta diversity observed in some patients. Alpha-beta T cells about two months after transplant reportedly derived from several hundred expanded graft clones. Most T-cell counts and diversity one year after the transplant came from T cells that were newly produced.

Germline CDR1 is SQVTM and CDR2 is ANQGSEA. Germline trimming cut 6 bases from V and 6 bases from J; bases unmatched to any gene: 13. This CDR3 contains 15 residues. Preparing the TCRbeta library involved the use of unique molecular identifiers. TCRdb re-derived calls from the PCR reads in MiXCR, one entry per CDR3 protein. The table lists over 400,000 distinct CDR3 sequences, 43% of them singletons. Turning to this clonotype: Its antigen is not known.

The specimen was PBMCs, collected before TCRalphabeta/CD19-depleted stem cell transplant. This TCR was recovered from a girl aged 2 to 9 with aplastic anemia, due to receive a stem cell transplant. V usage is TRBV29-1 and J usage is TRBJ2-1, with 8 bases matching TRBD2. CDR3 in DNA: TGCAGCGTCCCTGAGGGGGGACTAGTGGCCAATGAGCAGTTCTTC. This translates into CSVPEGGLVANEQFF.